This record covers a single T cell receptor (beta chain). Its antigen remains unidentified. This CDR3 spans 14 amino acids. In germline, CDR1 is SGHNT, CDR2 YYREEE (reference sequence). TCRdb reworked the 5' RACE reads into one entry per CDR3 protein, no DNA. This sample's table reports 300,000 to 450,000 distinct CDR3 sequences. These data come from a study of T cells expressing NK-cell markers. About the study: Cells sorted as CD3+CD56+NKG2C+, CD3+CD56+NKG2C- and CD3+CD56-NKG2C+ T cells supplied the TCR beta repertoires. Of eight sequenced donors, seven were HCMV-seropositive and one HCMV-seronegative.

Study-wide results and limits: Expanded NKG2C+ T cell clones had unclear HCMV specificity.

The chain joins TRBV5-4 to TRBJ2-4. Specimen: blood T cells: a sorted CD56 or NKG2C T cell subset, CD4+ or CD8+ T cells, or bulk PBMC T cells (not recorded which). This receptor was obtained from a man between 18 and 69 years old in good health. The CDR3 sequence: CASSSLSSQNIQYF.